The T cell receptor (beta chain) described here comes from a study of lymphopenia after photon versus proton radiotherapy. Study observations and caveats: Photon-treated patients lost naive T cells and TCR diversity; proton-treated stayed stable.

As for this clone: Its antigen remains unknown.

The protocol was immunoSEQ multiplex PCR, while the TCRdb copy is restricted to in-frame clones and leaves out a portion. The table includes some 26,000 clones, around 82% detected once. The starting material was peripheral blood, obtained from a patient treated with photon-based radiotherapy. This receptor was obtained from a man aged 50 to 60 with gastric cancer.

CDR3 sequence: CASSAGQGGYGYTF. CDR3 in DNA: TGTGCCAGCAGTGCCGGACAGGGAGGCTATGGCTACACCTTC. This chain links TRBV2 with TRBJ1-2; 8 positions match TRBD1. The CDR3 is made up of 14 amino acids. Germline trimming cut 4 bases from V and 4 bases from J; bases unmatched to any gene: 5. Germline V lookup: CDR1 SNHLY, CDR2 FYNNEI.